The 9 T cell receptor beta chains in this list originate from one sample, sequenced in a study of shared clonotypes between healthy human individuals. Method: immunoSEQ multiplex PCR; TCRdb's copy keeps in-frame clones and lacks some. The sample yields 90,000 to 150,000 clones, more than 65% seen once. The sequenced material came from memory CD8+ T cells sorted from blood. The subset was: CD45RO+ cells pooled with CCR7-negative TemRA cells. Every receptor here comes from a woman aged 30 to 39 in good health.

This clone occurred a few times. The chain employs TRBV28 and TRBJ1-5; D unclear. Trimming left V 6 bases short and J 4 bases short, with 22 bases between. This CDR3 is built from 17 residues. CDR1 MDHEN and CDR2 SYDVKM come from the germline V gene. This chain's CDR3 is CASRKSNGREPNQPQHF. In DNA, the CDR3 is TGTGCCAGCAGAAAAAGCAATGGACGGGAACCTAATCAGCCCCAGCATTTT. Based on the CDR3 plus reference TRBV28 and TRBJ1-5, the full variable domain is DVKVTQSSRYLVKRTGEKVFLECVQDMDHENMFWYRQDPGLGLRLIYFSYDVKMKEKGDIPEGYSVSREKKERFSLILESASTNQTSMYLCASRKSNGREPNQPQHFGDGTRLSIL.

This clone was detected a few times. The chain has TRBV13 and TRBJ2-6; a possible D gene is TRBD1 (6 bases). The CDR3 length is 18 residues. Germline CDR1 and CDR2: PRHDT and FYEKMQ (reference sequence). The V gene lost 5 bases and the J gene lost 0 bases, with 17 bases spanning the gap. As DNA, the CDR3 is TGTGCCAGCAGCCCCTCCCGGACAGATAACTCTGGGGCCAACGTCCTGACTTTC. Translation: CASSPSRTDNSGANVLTF.

V gene TRBV5-1 combines with J gene TRBJ2-1; the match to TRBD2 covers 9 bases. Trimming cost V 0 bases and J 14 bases; bases outside gene matches: 6. The germline V gene encodes CDR1 SGHRS and CDR2 YFSETQ. The CDR3 sequence is 13 residues long. The CDR3 spells CASSLDGGRAEFF. The CDR3, as DNA: TGCGCCAGCAGCTTGGATGGCGGGAGGGCCGAGTTCTTC.

V is TRBV28 and J is TRBJ1-5; 9 bases line up with TRBD1. V shed 2 bases, J shed 3 bases, and the junction held 11 bases outside the gene matches. This CDR3 region has 18 residues. Germline assignment: CDR1 MDHEN and CDR2 SYDVKM. As DNA, the CDR3 is TGTGCCAGCAGTTTAAGTTGGGGGACAGGGCGGTTCAATCAGCCCCAGCATTTT. It yields the protein CASSLSWGTGRFNQPQHF.

This sequence joins TRBV7-2 and TRBJ2-1; 16 bases are shared with TRBD2. The V and J ends lost 5 bases and 7 bases, in that order; junction bases with no gene match: 8. The germline CDR1 and CDR2 sequences are SGHTA and FQGNSA. The CDR3 is 17 amino acids. The CDR3 DNA reads TGTGCCAGCAGCCTAGGGGGACTAGCGGGAGGGTTAAATGAGCAGTTCTTC. It yields the protein CASSLGGLAGGLNEQFF.

The chain combines TRBV4-2 with TRBJ2-5; 7 positions match TRBD2. The DNA end lines up better with TRBJ2-7; the J call may be wrong. CDR3 size: 16 residues. CDR1 and CDR2 from the germline V gene are LGHNA and YNFKEQ. This chain's CDR3 is CASSLLAGVGVGEQYF. CDR3 nucleotide sequence: TGTGCCAGCAGCTTACTTGCGGGAGTAGGGGTGGGCGAGCAGTACTTC.

The chain joins TRBV6-1 to TRBJ1-5; possibly TRBD1 for D (6 bases). Germline V gene lookup returns CDR1 MNHNS and CDR2 SASEGT. V was shortened by 7 bases and J by 8 bases, with 21 bases between the two germline ends. The CDR3 is made up of 15 amino acids. The CDR3 sequence is CASMAREDSSEPQHF. In DNA, the CDR3 is TGTGCCAGCATGGCTCGGGAGGACAGCTCCGAGCCCCAGCATTTT.

J is TRBJ1-2 and V is TRBV28, with unresolved D. The germline gives CDR1 MDHEN, CDR2 SYDVKM. The CDR3 is 14 residues long. Trimming took 6 bases from V and 0 from J, leaving 11 bases between them. CDR3 coding DNA: TGTGCCAGCAGCAGCCGGGAACCTAACTATGGCTACACCTTC. Its protein is CASSSREPNYGYTF.

The V and J genes are TRBV19 and TRBJ2-1, with D perhaps given as TRBD1 or TRBD2 (5 bases each). The germline V gene encodes CDR1 LNHDA and CDR2 SQIVND (reference sequence). With 5 bases removed from V and 6 bases from J, the gap between germline ends came to 20 bases. The CDR3 totals 16 residues. As DNA, the CDR3 is TGTGCCAGTAGTCCTACGGGACCACGGAGGTGCAATGAGCAGTTCTTC. Translation: CASSPTGPRRCNEQFF.